This T cell receptor beta chain was documented in a study of shared clonotypes between healthy human individuals. Donors comprised healthy HIV-negative adults lacking recent acute infections or vaccinations. Assay used: immunoSEQ multiplex PCR; TCRdb lists only in-frame clones, some missing. The sample has about 1.1 million clones, 70% to 85% seen once. The CDR3 is 18 residues long. V dropped 1 base and J dropped 0 bases, with 18 bases sitting between them. From germline, CDR1 is SGHNT and CDR2 YYREEE (reference sequence). The V call is TRBV5-4, the J call TRBJ2-3, with D tentatively TRBD1 (7 bases). Input material: memory CD4+ T cells from PBMCs. Sample subset: CD45RA-negative fraction. The origin of this receptor is a man between 18 and 29 years old in good health. Some clones in this sample may be carry-over from other donors' samples. DNA for the CDR3: TGTGCCAGCAGCTTGAGGGCAGGGGGTAGCGGCAGCACAGATACGCAGTATTTT. Translated, it gives CASSLRAGGSGSTDTQYF.